The 3 T cell receptor beta chains below come from one sample, sequenced in a study of control samples from healthy donors and cancer patients. Profiled with immunoSEQ multiplex PCR; TCRdb holds only in-frame clones, not every one. The sample records 95,000 to 150,000 clones, about nine tenths being singletons. Sequencing input: blood. Receptor source: a man in his forties in good health.

V usage is TRBV9 and J usage is TRBJ2-1; 8 nucleotides line up with TRBD1. Germline V lookup: CDR1 SGDLS, CDR2 YYNGEE. Losses at the gene ends were 4 bases for V and 3 bases for J; bases not matched to a gene: 6. The CDR3 contains 15 residues. This chain's CDR3 is CASSTGQGGYNEQFF. CDR3 coding DNA: TGTGCCAGCAGCACCGGACAGGGCGGCTACAATGAGCAGTTCTTC. Drawing the rest from reference TRBV9 and TRBJ2-1, the complete variable domain is DSGVTQTPKHLITATGQRVTLRCSPRSGDLSVYWYQQSLDQGLQFLIQYYNGEERAKGNILERFSAQQFPDLHSELNLSSLELGDSALYFCASSTGQGGYNEQFFGPGTRLTVL.

The V gene is TRBV5-8, the J gene TRBJ1-2, with D perhaps TRBD1 (6 bases). Germline V lookup: CDR1 SGHTS, CDR2 YDEGEE. Trimming removed 3 bases from V and 7 bases from J, with 22 bases in between. The CDR3 has 16 amino acids. CDR3 sequence (DNA): TGTGCCAGCAGCTCCCGGACAGAGGGGAGGGTTGCTGGCTACACCTTC. As protein: CASSSRTEGRVAGYTF. The full variable domain, with the rest looked up from reference TRBV5-8 and TRBJ1-2, is EAGVTQSPTHLIKTRGQQATLRCSPISGHTSVYWYQQALGLGLQFLLWYDEGEERNRGNFPPRFSGRQFPNYSSELNVNALELEDSALYLCASSSRTEGRVAGYTFGSGTRLTVV.

The V and J genes are TRBV30 and TRBJ1-4; 7 bases agree with TRBD1. V shed 0 bases and J 3 bases; nucleotides not matched to a gene: 7. The CDR3 runs to 16 residues. The germline CDR1 and CDR2 sequences are GTSNPN and SVGIG (reference sequence). The CDR3 nucleotides read TGTGCCTGGAGTGTGGGCTCGACAGGGTCTAATGAAAAACTGTTTTTT. Translation gives CAWSVGSTGSNEKLFF.